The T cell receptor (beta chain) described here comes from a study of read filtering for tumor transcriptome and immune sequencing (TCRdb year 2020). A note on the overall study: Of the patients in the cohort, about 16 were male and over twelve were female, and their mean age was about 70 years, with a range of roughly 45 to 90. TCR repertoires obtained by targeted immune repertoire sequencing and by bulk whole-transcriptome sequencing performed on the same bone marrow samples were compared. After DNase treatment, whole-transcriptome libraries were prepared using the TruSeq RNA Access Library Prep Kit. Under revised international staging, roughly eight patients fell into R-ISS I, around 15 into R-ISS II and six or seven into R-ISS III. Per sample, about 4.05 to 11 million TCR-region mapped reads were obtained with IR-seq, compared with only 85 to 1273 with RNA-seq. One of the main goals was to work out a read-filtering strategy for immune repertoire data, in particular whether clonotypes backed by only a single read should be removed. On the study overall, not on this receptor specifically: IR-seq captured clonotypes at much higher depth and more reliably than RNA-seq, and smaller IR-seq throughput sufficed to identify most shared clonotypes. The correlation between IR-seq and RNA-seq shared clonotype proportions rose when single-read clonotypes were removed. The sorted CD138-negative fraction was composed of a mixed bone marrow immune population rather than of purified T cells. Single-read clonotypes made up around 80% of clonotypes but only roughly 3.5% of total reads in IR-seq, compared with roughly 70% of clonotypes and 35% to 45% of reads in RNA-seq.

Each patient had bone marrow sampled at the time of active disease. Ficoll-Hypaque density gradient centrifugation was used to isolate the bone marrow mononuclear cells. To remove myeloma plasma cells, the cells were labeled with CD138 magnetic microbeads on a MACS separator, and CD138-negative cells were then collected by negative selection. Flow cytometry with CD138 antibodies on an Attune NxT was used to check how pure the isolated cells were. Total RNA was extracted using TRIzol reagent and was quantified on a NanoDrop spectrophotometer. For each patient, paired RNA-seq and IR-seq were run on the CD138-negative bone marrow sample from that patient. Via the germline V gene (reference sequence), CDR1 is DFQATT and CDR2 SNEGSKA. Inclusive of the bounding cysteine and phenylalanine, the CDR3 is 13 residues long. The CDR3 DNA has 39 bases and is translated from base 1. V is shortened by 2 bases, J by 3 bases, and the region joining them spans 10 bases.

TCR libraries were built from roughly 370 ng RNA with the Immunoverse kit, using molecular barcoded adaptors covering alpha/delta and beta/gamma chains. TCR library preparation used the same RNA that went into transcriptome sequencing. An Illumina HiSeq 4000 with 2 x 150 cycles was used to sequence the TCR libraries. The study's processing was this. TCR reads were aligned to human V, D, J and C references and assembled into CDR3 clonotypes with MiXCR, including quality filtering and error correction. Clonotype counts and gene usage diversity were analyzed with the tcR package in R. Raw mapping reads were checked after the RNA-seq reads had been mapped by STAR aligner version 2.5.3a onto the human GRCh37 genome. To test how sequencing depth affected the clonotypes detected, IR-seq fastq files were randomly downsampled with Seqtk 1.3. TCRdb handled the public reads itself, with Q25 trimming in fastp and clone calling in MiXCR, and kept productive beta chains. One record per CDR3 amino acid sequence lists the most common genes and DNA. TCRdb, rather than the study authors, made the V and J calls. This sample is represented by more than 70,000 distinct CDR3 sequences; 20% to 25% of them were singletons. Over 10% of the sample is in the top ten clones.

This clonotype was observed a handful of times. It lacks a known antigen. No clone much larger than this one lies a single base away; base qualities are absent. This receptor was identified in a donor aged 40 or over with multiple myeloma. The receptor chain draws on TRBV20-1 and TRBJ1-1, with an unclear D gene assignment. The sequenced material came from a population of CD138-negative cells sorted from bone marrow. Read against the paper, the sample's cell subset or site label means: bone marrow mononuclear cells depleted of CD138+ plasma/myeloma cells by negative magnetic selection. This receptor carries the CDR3 CSARIGSDTEAFF. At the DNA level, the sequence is TGCAGTGCTAGAATTGGGTCGGACACTGAAGCTTTCTTT.